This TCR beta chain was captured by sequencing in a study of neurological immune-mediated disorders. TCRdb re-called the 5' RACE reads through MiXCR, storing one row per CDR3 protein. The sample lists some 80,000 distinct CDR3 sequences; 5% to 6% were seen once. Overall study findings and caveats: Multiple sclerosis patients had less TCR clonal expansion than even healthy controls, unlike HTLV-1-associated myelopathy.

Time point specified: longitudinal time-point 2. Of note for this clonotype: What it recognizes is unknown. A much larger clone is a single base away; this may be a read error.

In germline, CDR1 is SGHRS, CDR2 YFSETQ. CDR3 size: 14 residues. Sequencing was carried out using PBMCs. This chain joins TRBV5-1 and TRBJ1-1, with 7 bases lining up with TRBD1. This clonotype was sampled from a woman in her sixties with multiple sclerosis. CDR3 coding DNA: TGCGCCAGCAGCTTAAGGAGGGGGCACACTGAAGCTTTATTT. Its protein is CASSLRRGHTEALF.